The 25 T cell receptor beta chains below were found in one sample sequenced in a study of blood T cell repertoires in COVID-19. Sequencing was performed with immunoSEQ multiplex PCR; in TCRdb, only in-frame clones are kept and a portion is missing. Counted here are under 200,000 clones, 65% to 85% occurring once; the ten biggest clones make up 9.5% to 13%. The material sequenced was peripheral blood. These receptors all come from a man aged 65 to 85 with active or convalescent COVID-19.

The chain combines TRBV5-8 with TRBJ1-2; a weak D match, TRBD1 (5 bases). Deletions cut 1 base from V and 7 bases from J, with 14 bases between. The germline gives CDR1 SGHTS, CDR2 YDEGEE. The CDR3 length is 14 residues. Here the CDR3 reads CASSLRGREGGYTF. For the CDR3, the DNA is TGTGCCAGCAGCTTGAGGGGCCGGGAGGGTGGCTACACCTTC.

This chain links TRBV3-1 (or the pseudogene TRBV3-2) with TRBJ1-1, with a weak D call TRBD1 (6 bases). CDR1 is LGHDT and CDR2 is YNNKEL in the germline V gene (reference sequence). Trimming removed 2 bases from V and 12 bases from J, with 19 bases in between. The length of the CDR3 is 14 residues. This chain's CDR3 is CASSQMGGDTVSFF. As DNA, the CDR3 is TGTGCCAGCAGCCAAATGGGAGGGGACACCGTCTCTTTCTTT.

This sequence joins TRBV6-1 and TRBJ2-2, with 9 bases that match TRBD1. There are 17 residues in the CDR3. Germline values: CDR1 MNHNS, CDR2 SASEGT. Trimming took 4 bases from V and 7 from J; bases not matched to a gene: 13. CDR3 DNA sequence: TGTGCCAGCAGTGTATCAAGGAAGGACAGGGGTATCGGGGAGCTGTTTTTT. Protein sequence: CASSVSRKDRGIGELFF.

The rearrangement uses TRBV7-2 and TRBJ1-2; maybe TRBD1 (6 bases). CDR1 is SGHTA and CDR2 is FQGNSA in the germline V gene. This CDR3 is built from 16 residues. The ends were cut back, 5 bases at V and 3 bases at J, with 19 bases in the middle. The CDR3 spells CASSTTRIGQHYGYTF. The CDR3 DNA reads TGTGCCAGCAGCACCACGAGAATCGGACAGCACTATGGCTACACCTTC. Together with reference TRBV7-2 and TRBJ1-2, the CDR3 gives the full variable domain: GAGVSQSPSNKVTEKGKDVELRCDPISGHTALYWYRQSLGQGLEFLIYFQGNSAPDKSGLPSDRFSAERTGGSVSTLTIQRTQQEDSAVYLCASSTTRIGQHYGYTFGSGTRLTVV.

The chain uses TRBV9 and TRBJ1-6; D is possibly TRBD1 (5 bases). CDR3 size: 15 residues. Trimming stripped 0 bases from V and 7 bases from J, with 11 bases between. Per germline, CDR1 SGDLS and CDR2 YYNGEE. CDR3 residues: CASSVDGHQNSPLHF. CDR3 nucleotide sequence: TGTGCCAGCAGCGTAGACGGACACCAGAATTCACCCCTCCACTTT.

V usage is TRBV5-1 and J usage is TRBJ2-6; D not resolved. There are 15 residues in the CDR3. CDR1 and CDR2 from the germline V gene are SGHRS and YFSETQ. V was cut by 0 bases and J by 2 bases, with 6 bases left in between. The CDR3: CASSLAFPGANVLTF. The CDR3 nucleotides are TGCGCCAGCAGCTTGGCGTTCCCTGGGGCCAACGTCCTGACTTTC.

The chain is built from TRBV7-9 and TRBJ2-3; D perhaps matches TRBD2 (6 bases). CDR3 length: 15 residues. Per germline, CDR1 SEHNR and CDR2 FQNEAQ (reference sequence). Trimming pared 2 bases from V and 1 base from J, leaving 10 bases between. CDR3 nucleotides: TGTGCCAGCAGCTTACGGGGGTTTGGCACAGATACGCAGTATTTT. The encoded protein is CASSLRGFGTDTQYF.

CDR3 sequence reads: CASNPGSQEHGYTF. In DNA form, the CDR3 reads TGTGCCAGCAATCCCGGCTCTCAGGAACATGGCTACACCTTC. The J gene is TRBJ1-2, the V gene TRBV6-5; no reliable D call. This CDR3 has 14 amino acids. Germline-derived CDR1 and CDR2 are MNHEY and SVGAGI. Trimming took off 7 bases at V and 6 bases at J, with 18 bases between the two ends.

The chain recombines TRBV6-2 or TRBV6-3 with TRBJ1-1; D remains ambiguous. In germline, CDR1 is MNHEY, CDR2 SVGEGT. With 2 bases removed from V and 6 bases from J, the gap between germline ends came to 10 bases. The CDR3 has 13 amino acids. CDR3 protein: CASSYEYRSEAFF. CDR3 in DNA: TGTGCCAGCAGTTACGAGTACCGCTCTGAAGCTTTCTTT.

The chain couples TRBV2 to TRBJ2-1, with TRBD2 identical over 9 bases. The CDR3 has 15 residues. Germline CDR1 reads SNHLY; CDR2 reads FYNNEI. The junction had 6 bases not matched to a gene; V was cut back by 8 bases and J by 1 base. DNA of the CDR3: TGTGCCAGCTCTATGGCGGGGGGGTCCTACAATGAGCAGTTCTTC. Protein sequence: CASSMAGGSYNEQFF.

The CDR3 nucleotides read TGTGCCAGCAGTTTCGGGGGGTGGACCGGGGAGCTGTTTTTT. Protein: CASSFGGWTGELFF. This chain uses TRBV28 with TRBJ2-2; TRBD2 agrees at 7 bases. The germline V gene encodes CDR1 MDHEN and CDR2 SYDVKM. V dropped 3 bases and J dropped 5; count of bases not matched to a gene: 3. The CDR3 runs 14 residues. The full variable domain, completed using reference TRBV28 and TRBJ2-2, is DVKVTQSSRYLVKRTGEKVFLECVQDMDHENMFWYRQDPGLGLRLIYFSYDVKMKEKGDIPEGYSVSREKKERFSLILESASTNQTSMYLCASSFGGWTGELFFGEGSRLTVL.

The table lists this clone with a few counts. V and J are TRBV7-8 and TRBJ1-2; no clear D gene. CDR3 length: 14 residues. Between the trimmed V and J ends, which lost 5 bases and 4 bases, there was a span of 14 bases. Per the germline V gene, CDR1 is SGHVS and CDR2 is FQNEAQ. The CDR3 region is CASSPGLPLYGYTF. DNA for the CDR3: TGTGCCAGCAGCCCAGGACTGCCGCTCTATGGCTACACCTTC.

This clone turned up a few times. V usage is TRBV11-2 and J usage is TRBJ1-2, with D tentatively TRBD1 (5 bases). This CDR3 contains 18 residues. CDR1 is SGHAT, CDR2 FQNNGV, per germline. V lost 6 bases and J 8 bases, leaving 31 bases between the germline ends. For the CDR3, the DNA is TGTGCCAGCAGTCAGCCGGGAGGCAGGGCGATAGAGGATCGAGGCTACACCTTC. The encoded protein is CASSQPGGRAIEDRGYTF.

The chain uses TRBV3-1 (or the pseudogene TRBV3-2) and TRBJ2-7; TRBD2 aligns across 8 bases. V gave up 3 bases and J gave up 2 bases; unmatched junction bases: 6. The length of the CDR3 is 15 residues. Per the germline V gene, CDR1 is LGHDT and CDR2 is YNNKEL (reference sequence). The CDR3 protein is CASSQYKAGAYEQYF. CDR3 coding DNA: TGTGCCAGCAGCCAGTACAAAGCGGGGGCCTACGAGCAGTACTTC.

The chain employs TRBV7-2 and TRBJ2-5; no firm D call. With 5 bases removed from V and 5 bases from J, the gap between germline ends came to 12 bases. CDR3 length: 13 residues. Germline V CDR1 and CDR2: SGHTA, FQGNSA. The CDR3 nucleotides are TGTGCCAGCAGCCCCCCGGGTGGCGAGACCCAGTACTTC. As protein: CASSPPGGETQYF.

The count of this clone is one. V is TRBV28 and J is TRBJ1-1; maybe TRBD1 (6 bases). This CDR3 is 14 amino acids long. Deletions cut 3 bases from V and 1 base from J, with 9 bases between. The germline V gene has CDR1 MDHEN and CDR2 SYDVKM. DNA of the CDR3: TGTGCCAGCAGTTTCGCGGACAGGAACACTGAAGCTTTCTTT. Amino acids: CASSFADRNTEAFF.

The chain recombines TRBV27 with TRBJ1-4, with 10 bases aligning to TRBD1. After removal of 5 bases from V and 7 bases from J, the junction contained 13 bases not matched to a gene. Germline V CDR1 and CDR2: MNHEY, SMNVEV (reference sequence). The CDR3 extends over 17 amino acids. CDR3 sequence (DNA): TGTGCCAGCAGTCCCCTGGGGACAGGGGTGGTGGGTGAAAAACTGTTTTTT. Translated, it gives CASSPLGTGVVGEKLFF. The variable domain in full, completed from reference TRBV27 and TRBJ1-4, reads EAQVTQNPRYLITVTGKKLTVTCSQNMNHEYMSWYRQDPGLGLRQIYYSMNVEVTDKGDVPEGYKVSRKEKRNFPLILESPSPNQTSLYFCASSPLGTGVVGEKLFFGSGTQLSVL.

The chain joins TRBV6-1 to TRBJ2-2; TRBD2 aligns across 10 bases. V trimming: 2 bases; J trimming: 4 bases; junction bases outside the gene matches: 1. This CDR3 contains 15 residues. From germline, CDR1 is MNHNS and CDR2 SASEGT. The CDR3 sequence: CASSELAGVTGELFF. CDR3 nucleotides: TGTGCCAGCAGTGAACTAGCGGGGGTCACCGGGGAGCTGTTTTTT.

This rearrangement joins TRBV28 to TRBJ1-5, with 8 bases aligning to TRBD1. V was pared by 4 bases and J by 6 bases, with 5 bases of the junction left unmatched. CDR3 length: 14 amino acids. Per germline, CDR1 MDHEN and CDR2 SYDVKM. CDR3: CASSSTGDFQPQHF. The CDR3 DNA is TGTGCCAGCAGTTCGACAGGGGATTTTCAGCCCCAGCATTTT.

This CDR3 is CASRQAGGPYEQYF. The CDR3 region has the DNA TGTGCCAGCAGACAAGCGGGGGGACCCTACGAGCAGTACTTC. This sequence joins TRBV11-1 and TRBJ2-7; TRBD2 matches 9 bases. Germline values: CDR1 SGHAT, CDR2 FQDESV (reference sequence). The CDR3 runs to 14 residues. J was trimmed by 2 bases and V by 6 bases; bases with no gene match: 5.

V is TRBV27 and J is TRBJ1-5; 7 nucleotides agree with TRBD1. CDR3 length: 16 amino acids. The V segment lost 5 bases and the J segment 4 bases; nucleotides outside the gene matches: 11. The germline CDR1 and CDR2 sequences are MNHEY and SMNVEV (reference sequence). The CDR3 DNA sequence: TGTGCCAGCAGTAGTCACCAGGGGGTCGGGAATCAGCCCCAGCATTTT. It codes for CASSSHQGVGNQPQHF.

J is TRBJ2-5 and V is TRBV4-1, with D possibly being TRBD2 (6 bases). Germline CDR1 and CDR2: MGHRA and YSYEKL. Trimming shortened V by 1 base and J by 4 bases, and 13 bases separated the two germline ends. The CDR3 spans 15 residues. Here the CDR3 reads CASSQGGLGGETQYF. The CDR3 DNA sequence: TGCGCCAGCAGCCAAGGGGGACTCGGGGGAGAGACCCAGTACTTC.

The chain is built from TRBV7-3 and TRBJ2-1, with 13 bases fitting TRBD2. The germline V gene encodes CDR1 SGHTA and CDR2 FQGTGA. This CDR3 is 15 amino acids long. The trim removed 5 bases at V and 9 bases at J, leaving 7 bases unmatched. The CDR3, as DNA: TGTGCCAGCAGCCGGACTAGCGGGAGTCGAGGTGAGCAGTTCTTC. Translated: CASSRTSGSRGEQFF.

This clone was seen a handful of times. The chain couples TRBV2 to TRBJ2-7, with 7 bases aligning to TRBD1. The CDR3 is 15 amino acids. Germline CDR1 and CDR2: SNHLY and FYNNEI. With V trimmed by 6 bases and J by 1 base, 9 bases remained unmatched. This CDR3 reads CASRVLRDSSYEQYF. As DNA, the CDR3 is TGTGCCAGCAGGGTCCTCCGGGACAGTTCCTACGAGCAGTACTTC.

J is TRBJ2-4 and V is TRBV30, with 7 bases fitting TRBD2. This CDR3 has 11 residues. Germline-derived CDR1 and CDR2 are GTSNPN and SVGIG (reference sequence). The junction had 10 bases not matched to a gene; V was cut back by 5 bases and J by 15 bases. In DNA form, the CDR3 reads TGTGCCTGGGGACTAGGACTAGTCCGGTACTTC. Protein product: CAWGLGLVRYF.